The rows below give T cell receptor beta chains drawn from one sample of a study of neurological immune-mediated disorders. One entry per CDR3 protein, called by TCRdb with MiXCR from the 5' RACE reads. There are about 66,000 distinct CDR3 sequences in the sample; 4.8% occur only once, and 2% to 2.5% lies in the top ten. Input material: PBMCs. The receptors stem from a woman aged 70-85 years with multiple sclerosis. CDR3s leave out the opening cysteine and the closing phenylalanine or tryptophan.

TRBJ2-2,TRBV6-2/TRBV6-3,ATGQGWELF
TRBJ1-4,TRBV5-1,ASSYGQGVTNEKLF
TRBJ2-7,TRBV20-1,SARESGLSSYEQY
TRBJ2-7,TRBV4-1,ASSQPRQGSSYEQY
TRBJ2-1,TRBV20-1,SARQLAGGISSYNEQF
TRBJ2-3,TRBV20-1,SARDWGGQHTQY
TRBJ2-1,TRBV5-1,ASSWDRVNYNEQF
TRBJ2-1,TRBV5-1,ASSPGSAYNEQF
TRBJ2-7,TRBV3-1,ASSPSTSGRYEQY
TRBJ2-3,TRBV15,ATSTGYATDTQY
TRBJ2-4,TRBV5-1,ASSLGPQNLAKNIQY
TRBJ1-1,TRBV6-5,ASSPLGPLGGRGTEAF
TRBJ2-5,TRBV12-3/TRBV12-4,ASSLFGGEQETQY
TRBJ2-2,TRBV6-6,ASSYSASRLAGELF
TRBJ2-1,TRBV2,ASSQTPTSEF
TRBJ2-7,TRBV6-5,ASSYTDPRYEQY
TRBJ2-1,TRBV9,ASSVERGHGYNEQF
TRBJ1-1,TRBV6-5,ASSPDSFKEAF
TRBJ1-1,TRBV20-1,SANSDVNTEAF
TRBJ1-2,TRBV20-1,SAEPGGGRYGYT
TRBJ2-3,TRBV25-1,ASSTGRASTDTQY
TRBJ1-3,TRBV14,ASSQDGRAGNTIY
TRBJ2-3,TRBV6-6,ASRLTGGKDTQY
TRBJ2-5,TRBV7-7,ASSPPDRGQETQY
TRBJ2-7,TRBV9,ASSVVPGKDEQY
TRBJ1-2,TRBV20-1,SARDQGGETRRGYT
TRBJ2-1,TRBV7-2,ASSLKGPPNEQF
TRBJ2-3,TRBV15,ATSRYRGVTDTQY
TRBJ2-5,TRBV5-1,ASFPGGIEETQY
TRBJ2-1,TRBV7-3,ASSLTPGQYNEQF
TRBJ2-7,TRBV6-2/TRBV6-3,ASSNQGERSISYEQY
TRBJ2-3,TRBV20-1,SASFGSPSPTDTQY
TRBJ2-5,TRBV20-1,SAAGTSGWETQY
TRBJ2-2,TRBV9,ASSVAPGLAGSGELF
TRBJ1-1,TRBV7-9,ASKGWETMNTEAF
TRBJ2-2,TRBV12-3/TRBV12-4,ASTGLAVNTGELF
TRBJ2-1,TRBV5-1,ASSRDAHNEQF
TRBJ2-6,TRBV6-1,ASMSGNVLT
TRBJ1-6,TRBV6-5,ASTSDRPSSYNSPLH
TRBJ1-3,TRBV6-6,ASSYRGSSGNTIY
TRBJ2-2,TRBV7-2,ASSPGGTGGLGELF
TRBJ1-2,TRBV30,AWSPGGGRVGYT
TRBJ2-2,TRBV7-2,ASSSHDGGELF
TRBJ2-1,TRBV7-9,ASSLTTGTGLQF
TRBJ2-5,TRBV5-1,ASSLWEGETQY
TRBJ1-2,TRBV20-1,SARDRLYGYT
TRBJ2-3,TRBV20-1,SARDPRAPTDTQY
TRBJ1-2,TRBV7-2,ASSSHLGKTVSGYT
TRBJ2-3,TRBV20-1,SAPLPTKPRADTQY
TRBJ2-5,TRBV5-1,ASSSGQTQETQY
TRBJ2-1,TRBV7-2,ASSLAGAGGNEQF
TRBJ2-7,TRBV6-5,ASSPVLLGEQY
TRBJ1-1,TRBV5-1,ASSVMGQNTEAF
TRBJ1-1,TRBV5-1,ASSSDQYLVTEAF
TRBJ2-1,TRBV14,ASSHYGTEDEQF
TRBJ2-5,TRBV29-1,SVVGGILEETQY